This T cell receptor beta chain derives from a study of spatial heterogeneity in lung cancer. Study conclusions and caveats: Approximate estimated coverage of tumor T cells amounted to 6.5% to 8% for alpha and about 13% for beta chains. Tumor mutation counts were tracked by expanded intratumoral alpha and beta TCR counts.

V lost 5 bases, J lost 4 bases, and 7 bases stayed unmatched. The V gene's germline CDR1 is MNHEY and CDR2 SVGEGT. The CDR3 has 15 amino acids. Noted time point: sample taken at primary tumor resection. The donor group consisted of roughly 70 patients who had untreated, early-stage non-small cell lung cancer. Researchers sequenced whole RNA taken from tumor, nontumor lung or frozen PBMC without sorting. The presence of a unique molecular identifier marked each TCR cDNA molecule. MiXCR, run by TCRdb on the 5' RACE reads, gives a single entry per CDR3 protein. The data contain over 10,000 distinct CDR3 sequences, about 6% of them seen just once; the ten biggest clones take up around 10%. This clonotype was detected many times. Antigen specificity is unknown. This beta chain represents an off-target read in a library built for alpha chains; its size is of limited meaning.

The genes are TRBV6-2 or TRBV6-3 and TRBJ1-3; 8 nucleotides align to TRBD1. The origin of this receptor is a female donor with early-stage non-small cell lung cancer. This specimen was lung tumor tissue, taken at surgery. CDR3 in amino acids: CASSPPDRVGNTIYF. As DNA, the CDR3 is TGTGCCAGCAGTCCCCCGGACAGGGTCGGAAACACCATATATTTT.